This is a list of T cell receptor beta chains from one sample in a study of identical twins. TCRdb reanalysed the 5' RACE reads using MiXCR and keeps one entry per CDR3 protein. The sample records 310,000 or so distinct CDR3 sequences, roughly 9.8% being singletons. Another study also made use of these data, one on yellow fever vaccine responses in identical twins.

The sample comprised CD8+ T cells sorted from blood. Receptors were obtained from a woman aged 18-29 years in good health. The CDR3 runs from the conserved cysteine through the conserved F or W. The D gene is left open where the match is weak. The size of a clone is reported for some rows only, either as once, few or many, or as a class for expanded clones.

TRBJ2-5,TRBV6-2/TRBV6-3,.,TRBD1,TGTGCCAGCAGCCAGCTCCGACAGGGGGAGACCCAGTACTTC,CASSQLRQGETQYF
TRBJ2-7,TRBV13,.,.,TGTGCCAGCAGCTTCGCTAGCACGTCCTACGAGCAGTACTTC,CASSFASTSYEQYF
TRBJ2-2,TRBV24-1,many,TRBD2,TGTGCCACCAGTGATCCGGGACTACAAACCGGGGAGCTGTTTTTT,CATSDPGLQTGELFF
TRBJ1-5,TRBV27,many,.,TGTGCCAGCAGTACCTATAGCAATCAGCCCCAGCATTTT,CASSTYSNQPQHF
TRBJ2-7,TRBV7-9,.,.,TGTGCCAGCAGCTTAGGCGGACTTACCTACGAGCAGTACTTC,CASSLGGLTYEQYF
TRBJ2-5,TRBV2,few,TRBD1,TGTGCCAGCAGTGAGACAGGGGGCCCTCTTCCCTCAGAGACCCAGTACTTC,CASSETGGPLPSETQYF
TRBJ1-1,TRBV30,.,.,TGTGCCTGGAGCGACGGACTGACGAACACTGAAGCTTTCTTT,CAWSDGLTNTEAFF
TRBJ1-2,TRBV5-5,.,TRBD1,TGTGCCAGCAGCCGGGACAGATTATCCTATGGCTACACCTTC,CASSRDRLSYGYTF
TRBJ2-7,TRBV7-9,many,.,TGTGCCAGCAGCCGGGTTCTTAGCTCCTACGAGCAGTACTTC,CASSRVLSSYEQYF
TRBJ2-2,TRBV4-1,few,.,TGCGCCAGCAGCCAAGTACTAACCGGGGAGCTGTTTTTT,CASSQVLTGELFF
TRBJ2-2,TRBV2,few,.,TGTGCCAGCATTGTATCCGGGGAGCTGTTTTTT,CASIVSGELFF
TRBJ2-7,TRBV5-1,.,.,TGCGCCAGCAGCTTGGCCGACAGAAAATTCGAGCAGTACTTC,CASSLADRKFEQYF
TRBJ2-1,TRBV7-8,many,.,TGTGCCAGCAGCTTAGCCGGTGTGTGGCAGCCCTCCTACAATGAGCAGTTCTTC,CASSLAGVWQPSYNEQFF
TRBJ2-3,TRBV5-8,.,.,TGTGCCAGCGGCTTGGGGCACCCCGGAAGCACAGATACGCAGTATTTT,CASGLGHPGSTDTQYF
TRBJ2-1,TRBV28,many,TRBD2,TGTGCCAGCAGCCCACTAGCGGGGGGGCGCAATGAGCAGTTCTTC,CASSPLAGGRNEQFF
TRBJ2-2,TRBV4-3,.,.,TGCGCCAGCAGCCAAGATGGAGGCAGGGTCACCGGGGAGCTGTTTTTT,CASSQDGGRVTGELFF
TRBJ2-2,TRBV28,.,.,TGTGCCAGCAGTCTCCGGGACAAGAACACCGGGGAGCTGTTTTTT,CASSLRDKNTGELFF
TRBJ2-3,TRBV7-9,few,.,TGTGCCAGCAGCTTAGTGCCGGGAAGGGAGGCAGATACGCAGTATTTT,CASSLVPGREADTQYF
TRBJ2-3,TRBV11-2,few,TRBD2,TGTGCCAGCAGGCGCTATCTAGCGGAAGTCACAGATACGCAGTATTTT,CASRRYLAEVTDTQYF
TRBJ1-1,TRBV20-1,few,.,TGCAGTGCTAGAGAGGGGGCGAGAGAAACTGAAGCTTTCTTT,CSAREGARETEAFF
TRBJ2-1,TRBV4-3,many,TRBD1,TGCGCCAGCAGCCACCGGGACAGGGAGTACAATGAGCAGTTCTTC,CASSHRDREYNEQFF
TRBJ2-1,TRBV24-1,.,.,TGTGCCACCGAACTCCACCCATCTAGCACGCAGTTCTTC,CATELHPSSTQFF
TRBJ2-3,TRBV9,.,.,TGTGCCAGCAGCGTGCAGCGGGCCACAGATACGCAGTATTTT,CASSVQRATDTQYF
TRBJ1-4,TRBV20-1,few,.,TGCAGTGCTAGAGATCCGCAGCAAGGGGGTGAAAAACTGTTTTTT,CSARDPQQGGEKLFF
TRBJ2-3,TRBV7-9,many,.,TGTGCCAGCAGCTTGGAAAGCGGAAGTACGCAGTATTTT,CASSLESGSTQYF
TRBJ2-7,TRBV5-6,.,TRBD2,TGTGCCAGCAGCCAAGCGGGAGGATCCGAGCAGTACTTC,CASSQAGGSEQYF
TRBJ2-1,TRBV11-2,.,.,TGTGCCAGCAGCTTAAGGCGAGGCTACAATGAGCAGTTCTTC,CASSLRRGYNEQFF
TRBJ2-7,TRBV20-1,few,.,TGCAGTGCTGAGACCGGGGACTACGAGCAGTACTTC,CSAETGDYEQYF
TRBJ1-1,TRBV29-1,many,.,TGCAGCGTTGAAGATGGGGGCAGGGCGTCGAACCCTGAAGCTTTCTTT,CSVEDGGRASNPEAFF
TRBJ2-7,TRBV27,few,.,TGTGCCAGCAGTGTTGTCCGCGGGCCGAACTACGAGCAGTACTTC,CASSVVRGPNYEQYF
TRBJ2-7,TRBV12-3/TRBV12-4,.,.,TGTGCCAGCAGTTCCCCGCGGGTAGGATACGAGCAGTACTTC,CASSSPRVGYEQYF
TRBJ2-7,TRBV12-3/TRBV12-4,many,TRBD2,TGTGCCAGCAGCCAGGCTAGCGGGGATTCCTACGAGCAGTACTTC,CASSQASGDSYEQYF
TRBJ1-4,TRBV7-9,many,TRBD1,TGTGCCAGCAGCTTGACAGGGCCTAATGAAAAACTGTTTTTT,CASSLTGPNEKLFF
TRBJ1-5,TRBV20-1,few,.,TGCAGTGCTAGAGATAGGGCCGGCGATAGCAATCAGCCCCAGCATTTT,CSARDRAGDSNQPQHF
TRBJ2-7,TRBV11-2,once,.,TGTGCCAGCAGTGGACCCCACGAGCAGTACTTC,CASSGPHEQYF
TRBJ1-1,TRBV6-2/TRBV6-3,many,TRBD1,TGTGCCAGCAGCCGGGACAGGGGGCGCACTGAAGCTTTCTTT,CASSRDRGRTEAFF
TRBJ2-5,TRBV7-9,few,TRBD2,TGTGCCAGCAGCCAACCGGGACTAGCTGTAGAGACCCAGTACTTC,CASSQPGLAVETQYF
TRBJ2-7,TRBV15,few,.,TGTGCCACCAGCAGAGCGGGGTTGAAACAGTACTTC,CATSRAGLKQYF
TRBJ2-1,TRBV7-9,many,TRBD2,TGTGCCAGCAGCTTAGAATCTAGCGGGAGTTGGAATGAGCAGTTCTTC,CASSLESSGSWNEQFF
TRBJ2-1,TRBV4-3,many,.,TGCGCCAGCAGCCAAGTTAGGAGACCCACCTACAATGAGCAGTTCTTC,CASSQVRRPTYNEQFF
TRBJ2-2,TRBV6-2/TRBV6-3,few,TRBD2,TGTGCCAGCAGTTACTCGAGTGTCCCGCTCGGGACTAGCGGGAGGCAAAGCACCACCGGGGAGCTGTTTTTT,CASSYSSVPLGTSGRQSTTGELFF
TRBJ2-7,TRBV20-1,.,TRBD1,TGCAGTGCTACCTACCTCGGGACAGGAGGGGACGAGCAGTACTTC,CSATYLGTGGDEQYF
TRBJ2-7,TRBV19,.,.,TGTGCCAGTAGTCCGACAGACTACGAGCAGTACTTC,CASSPTDYEQYF
TRBJ2-7,TRBV7-9,many,.,TGTGCCAGCAGCGGGGTTGATAGAGAGCAGTACTTC,CASSGVDREQYF
TRBJ2-1,TRBV4-3,many,.,TGCGCCAGCAGCCAAGATCGGGGCAGGGACTCCTACAATGAGCAGTTCTTC,CASSQDRGRDSYNEQFF
TRBJ2-3,TRBV2,.,TRBD1,TGTGCCATCCTAGGGACAGGGGAGGTGACAGATACGCAGTATTTT,CAILGTGEVTDTQYF
TRBJ2-1,TRBV6-5,many,.,TGTGCCAGCAGTTCCGATCCGAGCTCCTACAATGAGCAGTTCTTC,CASSSDPSSYNEQFF
TRBJ2-1,TRBV6-2/TRBV6-3,few,TRBD2,TGTGCCAGCACCCATACGGGTAGCGGGAGGGTCAGTGAGCAGTTCTTC,CASTHTGSGRVSEQFF
TRBJ2-7,TRBV25-1,.,.,TGTGCCAGCAGCCCACCTTCGGATCTCTACGAGCAGTACTTC,CASSPPSDLYEQYF
TRBJ2-1,TRBV4-3,.,.,TGCGCCAGCAGCCAAGATTTACTAGCAATGCTCAATGAGCAGTTCTTC,CASSQDLLAMLNEQFF
TRBJ2-1,TRBV19,many,.,TGTGCCAGTAGTACGTTCTCCTACAATGAGCAGTTCTTC,CASSTFSYNEQFF
TRBJ1-1,TRBV28,.,.,TGTGCCAGCAGTTCCATAAGGAACACTGAAGCTTTCTTT,CASSSIRNTEAFF
TRBJ2-7,TRBV20-1,many,.,TGCAGTGCTAGAGACGTTAGCGAGGTCGAGCAGTACTTC,CSARDVSEVEQYF